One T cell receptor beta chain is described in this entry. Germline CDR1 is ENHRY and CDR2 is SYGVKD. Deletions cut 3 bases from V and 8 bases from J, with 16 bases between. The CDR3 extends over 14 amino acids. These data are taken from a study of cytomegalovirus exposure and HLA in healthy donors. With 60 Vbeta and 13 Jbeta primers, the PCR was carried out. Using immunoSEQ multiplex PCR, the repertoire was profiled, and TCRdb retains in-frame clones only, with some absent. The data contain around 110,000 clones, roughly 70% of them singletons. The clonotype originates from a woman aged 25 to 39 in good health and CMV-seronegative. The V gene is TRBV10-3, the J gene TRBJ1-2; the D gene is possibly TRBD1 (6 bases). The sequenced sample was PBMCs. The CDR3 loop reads CAISDPGVREGYTF. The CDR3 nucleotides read TGTGCCATCAGTGACCCAGGGGTCCGCGAGGGCTACACCTTC.